The source of this TCR beta chain is a study of breast tumors, draining lymph nodes, adjacent tissues. Via MiXCR, TCRdb re-called the multiplex PCR reads, giving one row per CDR3 protein. The sample comprises 150,000 to 250,000 distinct CDR3 sequences, approximately 33% of which are singletons, and 4% to 5.5% rests with the top ten. The CDR3 runs to 17 residues. Germline-derived CDR1 and CDR2 are SGDLS and YYNGEE. The V end was cut by 0 bases, the J end by 3 bases, with 19 bases between. This clonotype came up many times. The lymph nodes were axillary draining lymph nodes from breast cancer patients. This TCR was recovered from a female donor with breast cancer. Some clones in this sample may be carry-over from other donors' samples. The sequencing input was axillary lymph node tissue. The chain links TRBV9 to TRBJ2-7; the D gene could be TRBD1 or TRBD2 (5 bases each). The CDR3 bases are TGTGCCAGCAGCGTAGGATGGTCGGAAGGGGAGAACTACGAGCAGTACTTC. The encoded protein is CASSVGWSEGENYEQYF.